One and the same sample provided the 17 T cell receptor beta chains below, sequenced in a study of blood T cell repertoires in COVID-19. Clones were sequenced by immunoSEQ multiplex PCR, and TCRdb holds only the in-frame ones, with some missing. The data show approximately 440,000 clones, with about nine tenths seen just once and under 0.75% held by the top ten. The sequenced sample was PBMCs or T cells enriched from blood (not recorded which). All receptors come from a young woman who had recovered from COVID-19.

V usage is TRBV7-8 and J usage is TRBJ1-2, with 9 bases identical to TRBD1. CDR3 length: 17 amino acids. V lost 6 bases and J lost 8; bases outside the gene matches: 19. Germline CDR1 and CDR2: SGHVS and FQNEAQ. The CDR3 sequence is CASSPVATGGNEKGYTF. The DNA of the CDR3 is TGTGCCAGCAGTCCCGTAGCGACAGGGGGAAACGAAAAAGGCTACACCTTC. The full variable domain, rest sourced from reference TRBV7-8 and TRBJ1-2, is GAGVSQSPRYKVAKRGQDVALRCDPISGHVSLFWYQQALGQGPEFLTYFQNEAQLDKSGLPSDRFFAERPEGSVSTLKIQRTQQEDSAVYLCASSPVATGGNEKGYTFGSGTRLTVV.

CDR3 in DNA: TGTGCCACCACAATAGACTACGGTACCTCTGGAAACACCATATATTTT. Translating it yields CATTIDYGTSGNTIYF. The V gene is TRBV19, the J gene TRBJ1-3; unclear D gene. V lost 10 bases and J lost 0, with 19 bases in between. CDR1 LNHDA and CDR2 SQIVND come from the germline V gene (reference sequence). The CDR3 runs to 16 residues.

The rearrangement uses TRBV5-1 and TRBJ2-2; 8 positions agree with TRBD1. Germline V CDR1 and CDR2: SGHRS, YFSETQ. V lost 4 bases to trimming and J lost 3 bases; unmatched junction nucleotides: 14. The CDR3 runs 18 residues. CDR3 amino acids: CASSRLDSGTGHTGELFF. The CDR3 DNA sequence: TGCGCCAGCAGCCGCCTAGACTCCGGGACAGGACACACCGGGGAGCTGTTTTTT.

The chain joins TRBV5-1 to TRBJ1-1, with TRBD1 identical over 7 bases. CDR1 and CDR2 (germline): SGHRS, YFSETQ. The CDR3 loop spans 13 amino acids. The junction had 3 bases not matched to a gene; V was cut back by 4 bases and J by 3 bases. CDR3 residues: CASSETGDTEAFF. The CDR3 nucleotides read TGCGCCAGCAGCGAAACAGGGGACACTGAAGCTTTCTTT. The variable domain in full, with the rest retrieved from reference TRBV5-1 and TRBJ1-1, is KAGVTQTPRYLIKTRGQQVTLSCSPISGHRSVSWYQQTPGQGLQFLFEYFSETQRNKGNFPGRFSGRQFSNSRSEMNVSTLELGDSALYLCASSETGDTEAFFGQGTRLTVV.

This clone was seen a handful of times. Relative to the germline gene, one junction end is altered; a read error may explain this. The chain combines TRBV7-8 with TRBJ1-5; 10 bases are shared with TRBD1. Germline-derived CDR1 and CDR2 are SGHVS and FQNEAQ. This CDR3 is 17 amino acids long. In DNA, the CDR3 is TGTGCCAGCAGCGTAGCCGGTACCGGGACAGGGGATCAGCCCCAGCATTTT. Translated: CASSVAGTGTGDQPQHF.

V gene TRBV7-6 combines with J gene TRBJ2-3; unclear D gene. The V and J ends lost 8 bases and 2 bases respectively, with 14 bases between them. This CDR3 contains 14 residues. Germline CDR1 and CDR2: SGHVS and FNYEAQ. In DNA form, the CDR3 reads TGTGCCAGCGGAGAGCCGCTACACACAGATACGCAGTATTTT. Translation: CASGEPLHTDTQYF.

CDR3 nucleotides: TGTGCCAGCAGCCAAGATGAAGGGGGGAACACTGAAGCTTTCTTT. Its protein product is CASSQDEGGNTEAFF. The chain couples TRBV3-1 (or the pseudogene TRBV3-2) to TRBJ1-1; TRBD1 is a possible D gene (6 bases). The germline gives CDR1 LGHDT, CDR2 YNNKEL (reference sequence). This CDR3 is 15 amino acids long. Deletions cut 0 bases from V and 1 base from J, with 9 bases between.

The J gene is TRBJ2-7, the V gene TRBV6-6; 8 nucleotides align to TRBD1. Germline CDR1 is MNHNY and CDR2 is SVGAGI (reference sequence). This CDR3 region has 14 residues. V gave up 6 bases and J gave up 5 bases; unmatched junction bases: 9. The CDR3 coding sequence is TGTGCCAGCAGCCGGTTTCCAGGGGGCGACGAGCAGTACTTC. Protein sequence: CASSRFPGGDEQYF.

The rearrangement uses TRBV7-4 and TRBJ1-6, with a tentative D call TRBD1 (6 bases). CDR1 is SGHVT and CDR2 is SQSDAQ in the germline V gene. The CDR3 spans 12 residues. V gave up 10 bases and J gave up 8 bases, with 12 bases separating them. CDR3 residues: CATPTGDSPLHF. The CDR3 DNA follows: TGTGCCACCCCGACAGGAGATTCACCCCTCCACTTT.

This chain uses TRBV2 with TRBJ1-1; 9 bases align to TRBD1. Germline assignment: CDR1 SNHLY and CDR2 FYNNEI. The CDR3 loop spans 12 amino acids. J lost 7 bases, V lost 8 bases, and 5 bases had no gene match. The CDR3 DNA follows: TGTGCCAGCCATGAGGGACAGGGTGAAGCTTTCTTT. Its translation is CASHEGQGEAFF. The complete variable domain, with remaining parts taken from reference TRBV2 and TRBJ1-1, reads EPEVTQTPSHQVTQMGQEVILRCVPISNHLYFYWYRQILGQKVEFLVSFYNNEISEKSEIFDDQFSVERPDGSNFTLKIRSTKLEDSAMYFCASHEGQGEAFFGQGTRLTVV.

This clone was counted between two and nine times. The rearrangement links TRBV19 to TRBJ2-7; TRBD1 matches at 8 bases. The germline CDR1 and CDR2 sequences are LNHDA and SQIVND (reference sequence). The CDR3 is made up of 15 amino acids. After removal of 4 bases from V and 2 bases from J, the junction contained 7 bases not matched to a gene. The CDR3, as DNA: TGTGCCAGTAGTACCCGGACAGGGTGGGCCTACGAGCAGTACTTC. Residues: CASSTRTGWAYEQYF.

This clone was observed a handful of times. J is TRBJ1-6 and V is TRBV5-4; possibly TRBD1 for D (6 bases). Between the trimmed V and J ends, which lost 3 bases and 7 bases, there was a span of 20 bases. The V gene's germline CDR1 is SGHNT and CDR2 YYREEE (reference sequence). The CDR3 length is 17 residues. CDR3 sequence reads: CASSSGHLITENSPLHF. In DNA form, the CDR3 reads TGTGCCAGCAGCTCGGGACATCTTATTACGGAGAATTCACCCCTCCACTTT. Supplemented by reference TRBV5-4 and TRBJ1-6, the full variable domain reads ETGVTQSPTHLIKTRGQQVTLRCSSQSGHNTVSWYQQALGQGPQFIFQYYREEENGRGNFPPRFSGLQFPNYSSELNVNALELDDSALYLCASSSGHLITENSPLHFGNGTRLTVT.

The chain is built from TRBV6-1 and TRBJ1-5, with 8 bases that match TRBD1. The germline CDR1 and CDR2 sequences are MNHNS and SASEGT. The CDR3 runs 14 residues. The V segment lost 2 bases and the J segment 6 bases; nucleotides outside the gene matches: 3. The CDR3 sequence is CASSEQGAGQPQHF. DNA of the CDR3: TGTGCCAGCAGTGAACAGGGGGCCGGTCAGCCCCAGCATTTT.

CDR3 in amino acids: CASSLLRGGLNIQYF. The CDR3 bases are TGTGCCAGCAGCTTGTTGCGGGGGGGCCTTAACATTCAGTACTTC. This chain joins TRBV5-4 and TRBJ2-4; TRBD2 agrees at 9 bases. V gave up 1 base and J gave up 7 bases; unmatched junction bases: 6. CDR1 and CDR2 (germline): SGHNT, YYREEE (reference sequence). CDR3 size: 15 residues. The full variable domain, its missing parts supplied by reference TRBV5-4 and TRBJ2-4, is ETGVTQSPTHLIKTRGQQVTLRCSSQSGHNTVSWYQQALGQGPQFIFQYYREEENGRGNFPPRFSGLQFPNYSSELNVNALELDDSALYLCASSLLRGGLNIQYFGAGTRLSVL.

J is TRBJ2-3 and V is TRBV19, with D unclear. Germline V gives CDR1 LNHDA, CDR2 SQIVND (reference sequence). The CDR3 sequence is 15 residues long. Trimming took off 4 bases at V and 2 bases at J, with 13 bases between the two ends. The CDR3 DNA is TGTGCCAGTAGTAATGGCCTTACATTCACAGATACGCAGTATTTT. Residues: CASSNGLTFTDTQYF.

The chain carries TRBV18 and TRBJ2-1, with D possibly matching TRBD2 (5 bases). The CDR3 is 18 residues long. Trimming pared 3 bases from V and 3 bases from J, leaving 21 bases between. Germline V gives CDR1 KGHSH, CDR2 LQKENI. The CDR3 coding sequence is TGTGCCAGCTCACCCAGGTTGGGTGGCGGGTCAGGCTACAATGAGCAGTTCTTC. Amino acids: CASSPRLGGGSGYNEQFF. Full variable domain (outside the CDR3, taken from reference TRBV18 and TRBJ2-1): NAGVMQNPRHLVRRRGQEARLRCSPMKGHSHVYWYRQLPEEGLKFMVYLQKENIIDESGMPKERFSAEFPKEGPSILRIQQVVRGDSAAYFCASSPRLGGGSGYNEQFFGPGTRLTVL.

This clone was seen only once. The chain employs TRBV25-1 and TRBJ2-7; the D gene is possibly TRBD1 (5 bases). Per germline, CDR1 MGHDK and CDR2 SYGVNS. There are 17 residues in the CDR3. Trimming shortened V by 1 base and J by 5 bases, and 21 bases separated the two germline ends. The CDR3 spells CASSEWADTPIGDEQYF. CDR3 DNA sequence: TGTGCCAGCAGTGAATGGGCGGACACCCCGATCGGCGACGAGCAGTACTTC.